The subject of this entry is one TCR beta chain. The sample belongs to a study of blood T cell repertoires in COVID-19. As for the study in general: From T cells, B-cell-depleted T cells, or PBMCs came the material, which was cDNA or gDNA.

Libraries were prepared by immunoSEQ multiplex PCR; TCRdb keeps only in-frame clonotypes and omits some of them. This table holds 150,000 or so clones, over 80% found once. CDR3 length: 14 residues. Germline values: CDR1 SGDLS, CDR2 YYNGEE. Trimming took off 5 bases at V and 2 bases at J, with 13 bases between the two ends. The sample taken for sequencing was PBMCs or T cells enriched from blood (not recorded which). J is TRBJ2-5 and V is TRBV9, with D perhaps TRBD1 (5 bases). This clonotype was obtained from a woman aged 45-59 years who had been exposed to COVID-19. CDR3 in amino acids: CASSIGAAQETQYF. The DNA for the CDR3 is TGTGCCAGCAGTATTGGGGCAGCTCAAGAGACCCAGTACTTC.